Listed below are T cell receptor beta chains from one sample, sequenced in a study of cytomegalovirus exposure and HLA in healthy donors. Only in-frame clones appear in the TCRdb table, and some are missing; sequencing was by immunoSEQ multiplex PCR. This table holds 90,000 to 120,000 clones, 70% to 80% found once. Sequencing used PBMCs. The receptors were sampled from a man between 18 and 29 years old in good health and CMV-seronegative. CDR3s include the opening cysteine and the closing phenylalanine or tryptophan. D genes are given only for firm matches. The size of a clone is reported for some rows only, either as once, few or many, or as a class for expanded clones.

J: TRBJ1-1; size: once; V: TRBV7-9; D: .; CDR3: CASSGALAFF; DNA: TGTGCCAGCAGCGGAGCCCTGGCTTTCTTT
J: TRBJ1-2; size: .; V: TRBV5-1; D: TRBD1; CDR3: CASTSGTGHTNYGYTF; DNA: TGCGCCAGCACCTCAGGGACAGGGCACACTAACTATGGCTACACCTTC
J: TRBJ2-1; size: many; V: TRBV4-3; D: .; CDR3: CASSQDGLVNDEQFF; DNA: TGCGCCAGCAGCCAAGATGGGCTCGTGAACGATGAGCAGTTCTTC
J: TRBJ2-1; size: few; V: TRBV19; D: .; CDR3: CASRSGHHLYNEQFF; DNA: TGTGCCAGTAGGTCAGGGCACCATCTCTACAATGAGCAGTTCTTC
J: TRBJ2-2; size: .; V: TRBV5-1; D: TRBD2; CDR3: CASSLASGGAFGELFF; DNA: TGCGCCAGCAGCTTGGCAAGCGGGGGGGCCTTCGGGGAGCTGTTTTTT
J: TRBJ1-6; size: .; V: TRBV10-3; D: TRBD1; CDR3: CATLQGDNSPLHF; DNA: TGTGCCACCCTCCAGGGGGATAATTCACCCCTCCACTTT
J: TRBJ1-2; size: .; V: TRBV15; D: .; CDR3: CATSGYGGAQYGYTF; DNA: TGTGCCACCAGCGGCTACGGAGGGGCCCAATATGGCTACACCTTC
J: TRBJ1-2; size: .; V: TRBV6-1; D: .; CDR3: CASRHIGQNYGYTF; DNA: TGTGCCAGCAGACATATCGGACAGAACTATGGCTACACCTTC
J: TRBJ1-6; size: .; V: TRBV5-1; D: .; CDR3: CASSLMRADYNSPLHF; DNA: TGCGCCAGCAGCTTGATGAGGGCAGACTATAATTCACCCCTCCACTTT
J: TRBJ1-4; size: .; V: TRBV5-1; D: .; CDR3: CASSSFGQPNEKLFF; DNA: TGCGCCAGCAGCTCGTTCGGACAACCCAATGAAAAACTGTTTTTT
J: TRBJ2-7; size: .; V: TRBV5-1; D: .; CDR3: CASSPTGSEQYF; DNA: TGCGCCAGCAGCCCCACAGGTTCCGAGCAGTACTTC
J: TRBJ1-2; size: .; V: TRBV5-1; D: .; CDR3: CASSPDNNYGYPF; DNA: TGCGCCAGCAGCCCGGACAATAACTATGGCTACCCCTTC
J: TRBJ1-5; size: once; V: TRBV6-1; D: TRBD1; CDR3: CASSGTGGNSNQPQHF; DNA: TGTGCCAGCAGTGGAACAGGGGGGAATAGCAATCAGCCCCAGCATTTT
J: TRBJ2-5; size: .; V: TRBV19; D: .; CDR3: CASSIWGGRQETQYF; DNA: TGTGCCAGTAGTATTTGGGGGGGCCGACAAGAGACCCAGTACTTC
J: TRBJ1-5; size: .; V: TRBV7-3; D: .; CDR3: CASSLIGGGNQPQHF; DNA: TGTGCCAGCAGCTTAATAGGGGGGGGCAATCAGCCCCAGCATTTT
J: TRBJ2-3; size: .; V: TRBV5-6; D: TRBD2; CDR3: CASSLAFGTSGGVGYF; DNA: TGTGCCAGCAGCTTGGCCTTCGGGACTAGTGGGGGTGTTGGGTATTTT
J: TRBJ2-2; size: .; V: TRBV9; D: .; CDR3: CASSPSRGTYTGELFF; DNA: TGTGCCAGCAGCCCAAGTCGGGGGACGTACACCGGGGAGCTGTTTTTT
J: TRBJ2-7; size: .; V: TRBV7-2; D: .; CDR3: CASSWRTDYEQYF; DNA: TGTGCCAGCAGCTGGCGGACTGACTACGAGCAGTACTTC
J: TRBJ1-1; size: .; V: TRBV6-5; D: TRBD1; CDR3: CASSYSTGACEAFF; DNA: TGTGCCAGCAGTTACTCGACAGGGGCGTGTGAAGCTTTCTTT
J: TRBJ1-1; size: .; V: TRBV5-1; D: TRBD1; CDR3: CASSNPGQGLPNTEAFF; DNA: TGCGCCAGCAGCAATCCCGGACAGGGCCTACCGAACACTGAAGCTTTCTTT
J: TRBJ2-3; size: .; V: TRBV5-1; D: TRBD2; CDR3: CASRSSGGATDTQYF; DNA: TGCGCCAGCAGGTCCAGCGGGGGGGCCACAGATACGCAGTATTTT
J: TRBJ2-7; size: .; V: TRBV7-9; D: .; CDR3: CSSSPAAGYYEQYF; DNA: TGTTCCAGCAGCCCCGCCGCAGGATACTACGAGCAGTACTTC
J: TRBJ1-4; size: once; V: TRBV5-1; D: .; CDR3: CASRAQVTTNEKLFF; DNA: TGCGCCAGCAGAGCCCAAGTTACAACTAATGAAAAACTGTTTTTT
J: TRBJ1-2; size: .; V: TRBV19; D: .; CDR3: CASSTYRAQGYTF; DNA: TGTGCCAGTAGTACCTACAGGGCTCAGGGCTACACCTTC
J: TRBJ2-7; size: .; V: TRBV5-7; D: .; CDR3: CASSIRQGLVGEQYF; DNA: TGTGCCAGCAGCATCCGGCAGGGCTTGGTTGGCGAGCAGTACTTC
J: TRBJ2-2; size: .; V: TRBV7-2; D: TRBD1; CDR3: CASSLRGTGSTGELFF; DNA: TGTGCCAGCAGCTTACGGGGGACAGGGAGCACCGGGGAGCTGTTTTTT
J: TRBJ1-3; size: .; V: TRBV15; D: .; CDR3: CATSRDHPGSDTIYF; DNA: TGTGCCACCAGCAGAGATCACCCGGGATCAGACACCATATATTTT
J: TRBJ2-7; size: .; V: TRBV9; D: TRBD2; CDR3: CASSVGGLATYEQYF; DNA: TGTGCCAGCAGCGTAGGTGGACTAGCGACCTACGAGCAGTACTTC
J: TRBJ2-7; size: .; V: TRBV2; D: TRBD1; CDR3: CAIHRGPSYEQYF; DNA: TGTGCCATACACAGGGGGCCTTCCTACGAGCAGTACTTC
J: TRBJ2-7; size: .; V: TRBV7-2; D: .; CDR3: CASSFWENSYEQYF; DNA: TGTGCCAGCAGCTTCTGGGAGAACTCCTACGAGCAGTACTTC
J: TRBJ2-4; size: .; V: TRBV5-6; D: .; CDR3: CASSLDSNIQYF; DNA: TGTGCCAGCAGCTTGGACAGCAACATTCAGTACTTC
J: TRBJ2-1; size: few; V: TRBV15; D: .; CDR3: CATSRDGRGLTYNEQFF; DNA: TGTGCCACCAGCAGAGATGGGCGGGGGCTGACGTACAATGAGCAGTTCTTC
J: TRBJ1-5; size: .; V: TRBV7-9; D: .; CDR3: CASSLQYSNQPQHF; DNA: TGTGCCAGCAGCTTACAGTATAGCAATCAGCCCCAGCATTTT
J: TRBJ2-5; size: .; V: TRBV7-9; D: TRBD1; CDR3: CASSGQGETQYF; DNA: TGTGCCAGCAGCGGACAGGGAGAGACCCAGTACTTC
J: TRBJ1-3; size: .; V: TRBV7-2; D: TRBD1; CDR3: CASSRQTGAGNTIYF; DNA: TGTGCCAGCAGCAGACAGACAGGGGCCGGAAACACCATATATTTT
J: TRBJ2-5; size: once; V: TRBV6-5; D: TRBD2; CDR3: CASSYGGGGEETQYF; DNA: TGTGCCAGCAGTTACGGTGGCGGGGGGGAAGAGACCCAGTACTTC
J: TRBJ1-1; size: few; V: TRBV29-1; D: TRBD1; CDR3: CSVEGSGQEAFF; DNA: TGCAGCGTTGAAGGGTCGGGACAGGAAGCTTTCTTT
J: TRBJ1-3; size: once; V: TRBV6-1; D: TRBD1; CDR3: CASRGTGSGNTIYF; DNA: TGTGCCAGCAGGGGGACAGGGTCTGGAAACACCATATATTTT
J: TRBJ2-2; size: .; V: TRBV9; D: TRBD2; CDR3: CASSVVAGGITGELFF; DNA: TGTGCCAGCAGCGTAGTAGCGGGGGGCATTACCGGGGAGCTGTTTTTT
J: TRBJ2-7; size: .; V: TRBV27; D: TRBD1; CDR3: CASSFRQGSWREQYF; DNA: TGTGCCAGCAGTTTCCGACAGGGGTCTTGGAGGGAGCAGTACTTC
J: TRBJ1-6; size: .; V: TRBV2; D: .; CDR3: CASSDRIGRAGSSYNSPLHF; DNA: TGTGCCAGCAGTGATCGGATCGGGCGGGCTGGGAGCTCCTATAATTCACCCCTCCACTTT
J: TRBJ2-3; size: .; V: TRBV7-2; D: TRBD2; CDR3: CASSLDLAGGLYF; DNA: TGTGCCAGCAGCTTAGACCTAGCGGGGGGGCTGTATTTT
J: TRBJ1-1; size: .; V: TRBV6-5; D: TRBD1; CDR3: CASSYGQGFRTEAFF; DNA: TGTGCCAGCAGTTACGGACAGGGGTTTCGCACTGAAGCTTTCTTT
J: TRBJ1-6; size: .; V: TRBV5-1; D: .; CDR3: CASSLASTGHLHF; DNA: TGCGCCAGCAGCTTGGCCTCGACAGGCCACCTCCACTTT
J: TRBJ1-3; size: .; V: TRBV6-1; D: .; CDR3: CASGGGNTIYF; DNA: TGTGCCAGCGGGGGGGGAAACACCATATATTTT
J: TRBJ2-2; size: .; V: TRBV19; D: .; CDR3: CASRQDIGTGELFF; DNA: TGTGCCAGCCGACAGGACATCGGCACCGGGGAGCTGTTTTTT
J: TRBJ2-7; size: .; V: TRBV6-1; D: TRBD1; CDR3: CASTQHGTGVYEQYF; DNA: TGTGCCAGCACCCAACACGGGACAGGGGTCTACGAGCAGTACTTC
J: TRBJ2-3; size: .; V: TRBV7-8; D: TRBD2; CDR3: CASSLKAGTSTDTQYF; DNA: TGTGCCAGCAGCTTAAAAGCGGGAACCAGCACAGATACGCAGTATTTT
J: TRBJ1-1; size: .; V: TRBV4-2; D: .; CDR3: CASSQEQGRGDTEAFF; DNA: TGTGCCAGCAGCCAAGAACAGGGAAGAGGGGACACTGAAGCTTTCTTT
J: TRBJ2-2; size: .; V: TRBV5-1; D: TRBD1; CDR3: CASSDPGQGARTGELFF; DNA: TGCGCCAGCAGCGATCCGGGACAGGGGGCGCGCACCGGGGAGCTGTTTTTT
J: TRBJ2-3; size: .; V: TRBV6-6; D: TRBD2; CDR3: CASSYSTSGGADTQYF; DNA: TGTGCCAGCAGTTACTCGACTAGCGGGGGGGCAGATACGCAGTATTTT
J: TRBJ2-1; size: .; V: TRBV6-1; D: .; CDR3: CASSGQGWAYNEQFF; DNA: TGTGCCAGCAGTGGTCAGGGGTGGGCCTACAATGAGCAGTTCTTC
J: TRBJ2-3; size: .; V: TRBV25-1; D: .; CDR3: CASAWAGSTDTQYF; DNA: TGTGCCAGCGCATGGGCGGGGAGCACAGATACGCAGTATTTT